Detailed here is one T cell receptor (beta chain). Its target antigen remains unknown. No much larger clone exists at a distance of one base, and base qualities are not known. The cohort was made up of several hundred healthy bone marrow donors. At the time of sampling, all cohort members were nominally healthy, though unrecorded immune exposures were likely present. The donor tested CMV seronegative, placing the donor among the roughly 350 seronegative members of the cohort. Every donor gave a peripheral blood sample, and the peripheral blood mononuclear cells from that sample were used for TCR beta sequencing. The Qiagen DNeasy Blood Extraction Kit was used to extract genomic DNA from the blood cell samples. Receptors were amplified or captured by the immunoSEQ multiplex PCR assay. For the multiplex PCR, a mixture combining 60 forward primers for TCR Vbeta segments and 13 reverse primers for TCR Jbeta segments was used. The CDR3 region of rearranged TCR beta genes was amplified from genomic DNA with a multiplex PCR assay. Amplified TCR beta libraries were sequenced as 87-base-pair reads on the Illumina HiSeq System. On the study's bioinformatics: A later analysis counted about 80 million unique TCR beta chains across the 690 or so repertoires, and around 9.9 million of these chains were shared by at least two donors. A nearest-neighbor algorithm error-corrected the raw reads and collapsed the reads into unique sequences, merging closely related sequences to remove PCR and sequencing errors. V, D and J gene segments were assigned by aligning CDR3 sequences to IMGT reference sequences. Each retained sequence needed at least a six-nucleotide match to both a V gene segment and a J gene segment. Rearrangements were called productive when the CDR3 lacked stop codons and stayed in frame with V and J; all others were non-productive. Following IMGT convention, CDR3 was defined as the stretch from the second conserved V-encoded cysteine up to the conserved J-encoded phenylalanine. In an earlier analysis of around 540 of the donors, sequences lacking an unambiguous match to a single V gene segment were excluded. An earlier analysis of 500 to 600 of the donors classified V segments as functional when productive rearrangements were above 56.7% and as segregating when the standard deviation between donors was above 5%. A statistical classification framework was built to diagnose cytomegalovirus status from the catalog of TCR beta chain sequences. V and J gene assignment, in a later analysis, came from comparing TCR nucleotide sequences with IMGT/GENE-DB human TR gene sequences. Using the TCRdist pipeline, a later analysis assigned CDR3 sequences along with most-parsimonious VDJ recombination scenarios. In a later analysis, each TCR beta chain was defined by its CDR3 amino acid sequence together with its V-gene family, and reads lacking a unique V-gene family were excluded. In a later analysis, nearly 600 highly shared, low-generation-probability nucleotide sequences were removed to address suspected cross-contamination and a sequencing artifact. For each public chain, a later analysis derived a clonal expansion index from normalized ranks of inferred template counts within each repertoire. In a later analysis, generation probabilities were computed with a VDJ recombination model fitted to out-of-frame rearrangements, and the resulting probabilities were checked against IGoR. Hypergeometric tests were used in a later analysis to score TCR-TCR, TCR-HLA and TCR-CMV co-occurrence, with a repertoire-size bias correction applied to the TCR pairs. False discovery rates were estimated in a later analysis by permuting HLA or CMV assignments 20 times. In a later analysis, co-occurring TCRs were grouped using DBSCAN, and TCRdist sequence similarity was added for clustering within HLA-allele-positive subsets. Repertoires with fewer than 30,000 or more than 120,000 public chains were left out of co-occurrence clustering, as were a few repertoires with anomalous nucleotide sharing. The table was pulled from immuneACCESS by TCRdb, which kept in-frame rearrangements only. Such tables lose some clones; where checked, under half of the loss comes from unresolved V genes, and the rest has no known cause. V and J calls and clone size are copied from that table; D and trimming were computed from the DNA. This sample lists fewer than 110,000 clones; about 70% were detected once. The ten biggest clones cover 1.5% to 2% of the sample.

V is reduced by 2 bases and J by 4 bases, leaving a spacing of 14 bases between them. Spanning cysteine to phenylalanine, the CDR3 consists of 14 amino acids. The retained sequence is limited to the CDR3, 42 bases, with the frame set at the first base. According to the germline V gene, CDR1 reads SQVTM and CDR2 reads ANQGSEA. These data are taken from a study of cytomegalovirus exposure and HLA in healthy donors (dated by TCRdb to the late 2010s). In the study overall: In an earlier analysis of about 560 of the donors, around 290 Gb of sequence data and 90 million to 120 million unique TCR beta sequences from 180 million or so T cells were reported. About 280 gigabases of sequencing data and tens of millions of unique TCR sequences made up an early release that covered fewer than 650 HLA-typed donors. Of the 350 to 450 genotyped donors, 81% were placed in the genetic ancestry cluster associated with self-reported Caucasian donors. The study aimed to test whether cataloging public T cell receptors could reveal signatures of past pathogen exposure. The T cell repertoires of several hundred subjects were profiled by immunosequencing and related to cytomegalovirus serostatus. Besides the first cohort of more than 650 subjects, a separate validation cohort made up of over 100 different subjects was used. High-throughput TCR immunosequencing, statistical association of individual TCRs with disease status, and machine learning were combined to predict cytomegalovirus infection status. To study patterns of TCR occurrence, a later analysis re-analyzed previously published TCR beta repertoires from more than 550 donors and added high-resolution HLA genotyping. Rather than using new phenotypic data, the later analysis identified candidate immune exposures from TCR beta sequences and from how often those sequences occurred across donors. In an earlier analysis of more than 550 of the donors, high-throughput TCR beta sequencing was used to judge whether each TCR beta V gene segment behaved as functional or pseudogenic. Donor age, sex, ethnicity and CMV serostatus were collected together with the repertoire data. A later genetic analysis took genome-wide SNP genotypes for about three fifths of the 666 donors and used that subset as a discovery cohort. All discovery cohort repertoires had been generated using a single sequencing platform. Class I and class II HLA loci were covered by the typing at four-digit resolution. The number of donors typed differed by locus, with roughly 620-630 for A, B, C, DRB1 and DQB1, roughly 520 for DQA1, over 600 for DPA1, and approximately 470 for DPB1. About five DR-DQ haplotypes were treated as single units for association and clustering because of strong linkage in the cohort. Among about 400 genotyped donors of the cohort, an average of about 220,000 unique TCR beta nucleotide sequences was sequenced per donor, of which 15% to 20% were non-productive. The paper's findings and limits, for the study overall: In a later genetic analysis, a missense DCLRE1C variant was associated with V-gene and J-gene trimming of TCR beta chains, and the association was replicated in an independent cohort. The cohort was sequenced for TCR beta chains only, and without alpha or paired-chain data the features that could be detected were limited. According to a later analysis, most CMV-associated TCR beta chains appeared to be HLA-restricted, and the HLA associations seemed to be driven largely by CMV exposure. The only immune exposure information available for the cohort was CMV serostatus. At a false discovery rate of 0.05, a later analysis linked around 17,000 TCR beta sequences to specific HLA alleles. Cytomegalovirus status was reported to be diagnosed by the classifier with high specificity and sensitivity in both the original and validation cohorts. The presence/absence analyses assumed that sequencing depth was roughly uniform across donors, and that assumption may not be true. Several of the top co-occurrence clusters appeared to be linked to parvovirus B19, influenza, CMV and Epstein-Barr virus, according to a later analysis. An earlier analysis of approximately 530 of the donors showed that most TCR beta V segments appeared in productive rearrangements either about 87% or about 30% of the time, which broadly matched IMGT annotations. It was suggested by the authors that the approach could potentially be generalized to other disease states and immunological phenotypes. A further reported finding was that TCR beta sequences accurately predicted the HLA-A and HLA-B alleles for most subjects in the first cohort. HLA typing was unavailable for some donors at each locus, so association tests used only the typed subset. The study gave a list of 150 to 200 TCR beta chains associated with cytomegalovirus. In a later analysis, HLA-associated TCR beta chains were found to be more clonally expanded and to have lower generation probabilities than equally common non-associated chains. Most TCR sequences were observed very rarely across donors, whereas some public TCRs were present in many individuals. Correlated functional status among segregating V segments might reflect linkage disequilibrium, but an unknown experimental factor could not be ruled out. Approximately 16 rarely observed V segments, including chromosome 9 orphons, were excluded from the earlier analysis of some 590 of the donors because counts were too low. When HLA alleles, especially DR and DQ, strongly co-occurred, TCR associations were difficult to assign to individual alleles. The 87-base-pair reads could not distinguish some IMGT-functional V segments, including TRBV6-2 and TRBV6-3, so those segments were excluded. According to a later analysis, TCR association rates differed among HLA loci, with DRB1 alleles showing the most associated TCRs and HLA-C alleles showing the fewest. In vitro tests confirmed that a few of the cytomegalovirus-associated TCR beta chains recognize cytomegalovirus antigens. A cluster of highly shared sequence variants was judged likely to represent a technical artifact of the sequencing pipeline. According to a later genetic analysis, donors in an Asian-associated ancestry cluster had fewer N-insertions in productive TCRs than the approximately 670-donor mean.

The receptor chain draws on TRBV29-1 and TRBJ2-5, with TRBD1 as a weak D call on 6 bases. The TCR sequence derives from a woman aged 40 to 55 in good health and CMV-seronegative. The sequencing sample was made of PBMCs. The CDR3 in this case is CSVERAGDGETQYF. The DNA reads TGCAGCGTTGAACGCGCAGGGGACGGAGAGACCCAGTACTTC. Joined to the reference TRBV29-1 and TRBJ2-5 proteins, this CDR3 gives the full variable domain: SAVISQKPSRDICQRGTSLTIQCQVDSQVTMMFWYRQQPGQSLTLIATANQGSEATYESGFVIDKFPISRPNLTFSTLTVSNMSPEDSSIYLCSVERAGDGETQYFGPGTRLLVL.